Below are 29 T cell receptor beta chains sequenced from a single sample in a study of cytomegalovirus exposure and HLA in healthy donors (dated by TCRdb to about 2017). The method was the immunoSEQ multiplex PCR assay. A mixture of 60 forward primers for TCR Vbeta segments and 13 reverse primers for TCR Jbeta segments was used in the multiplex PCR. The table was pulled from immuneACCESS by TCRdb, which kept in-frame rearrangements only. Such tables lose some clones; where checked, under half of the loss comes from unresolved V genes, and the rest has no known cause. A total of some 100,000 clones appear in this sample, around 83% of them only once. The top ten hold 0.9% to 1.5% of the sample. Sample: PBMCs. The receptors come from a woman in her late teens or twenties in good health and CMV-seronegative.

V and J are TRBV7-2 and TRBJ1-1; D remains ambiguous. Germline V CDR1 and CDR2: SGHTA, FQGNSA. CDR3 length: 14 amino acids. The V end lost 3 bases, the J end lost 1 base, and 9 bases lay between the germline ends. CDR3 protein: CASSFTAPNTEAFF. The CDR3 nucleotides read TGTGCCAGCAGCTTCACAGCCCCGAACACTGAAGCTTTCTTT.

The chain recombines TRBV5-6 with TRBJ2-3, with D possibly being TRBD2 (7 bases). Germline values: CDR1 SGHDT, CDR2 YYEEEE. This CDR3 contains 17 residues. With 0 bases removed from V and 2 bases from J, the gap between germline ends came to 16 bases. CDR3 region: CASSLEGGGGFTDTQYF. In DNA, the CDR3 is TGTGCCAGCAGCTTGGAAGGCGGCGGGGGCTTCACAGATACGCAGTATTTT.

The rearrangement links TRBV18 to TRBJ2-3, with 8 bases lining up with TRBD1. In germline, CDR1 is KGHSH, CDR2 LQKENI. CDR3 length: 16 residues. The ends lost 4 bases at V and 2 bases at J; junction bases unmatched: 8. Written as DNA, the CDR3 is TGTGCCAGCTCACATAGACAGGGGCAACCCACAGATACGCAGTATTTT. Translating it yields CASSHRQGQPTDTQYF. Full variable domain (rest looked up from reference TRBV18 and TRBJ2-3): NAGVMQNPRHLVRRRGQEARLRCSPMKGHSHVYWYRQLPEEGLKFMVYLQKENIIDESGMPKERFSAEFPKEGPSILRIQQVVRGDSAAYFCASSHRQGQPTDTQYFGPGTRLTVL.

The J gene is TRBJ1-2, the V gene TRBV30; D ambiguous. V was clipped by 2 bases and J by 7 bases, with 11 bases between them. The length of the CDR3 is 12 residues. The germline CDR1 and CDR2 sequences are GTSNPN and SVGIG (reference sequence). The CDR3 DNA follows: TGTGCCTGGAGTTTGCAGGTTCGTGGCTACACCTTC. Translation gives CAWSLQVRGYTF.

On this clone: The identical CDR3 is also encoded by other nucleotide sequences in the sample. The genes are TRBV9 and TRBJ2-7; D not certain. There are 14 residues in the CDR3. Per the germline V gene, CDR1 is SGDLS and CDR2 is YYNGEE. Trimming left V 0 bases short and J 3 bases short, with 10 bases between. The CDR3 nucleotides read TGTGCCAGCAGCGTAGCTCCTAGTAGCTACGAGCAGTACTTC. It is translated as CASSVAPSSYEQYF.

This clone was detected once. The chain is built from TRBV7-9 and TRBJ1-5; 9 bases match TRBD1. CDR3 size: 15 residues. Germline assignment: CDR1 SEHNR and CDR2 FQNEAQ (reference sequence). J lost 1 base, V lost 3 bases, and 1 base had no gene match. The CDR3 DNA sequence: TGTGCCAGCAGCTTTGGGACAGGGAGCAATCAGCCCCAGCATTTT. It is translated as CASSFGTGSNQPQHF.

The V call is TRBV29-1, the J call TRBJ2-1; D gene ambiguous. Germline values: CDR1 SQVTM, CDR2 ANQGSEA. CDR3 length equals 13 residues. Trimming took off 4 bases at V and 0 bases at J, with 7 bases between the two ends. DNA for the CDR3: TGCAGCGTTGCGGAGTACTCCTACAATGAGCAGTTCTTC. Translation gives CSVAEYSYNEQFF.

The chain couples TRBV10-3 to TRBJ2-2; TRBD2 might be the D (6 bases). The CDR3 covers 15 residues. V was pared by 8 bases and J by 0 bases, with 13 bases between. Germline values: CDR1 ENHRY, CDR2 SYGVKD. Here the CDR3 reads CAIRETDANTGELFF. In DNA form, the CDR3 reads TGTGCCATCCGGGAGACAGACGCGAACACCGGGGAGCTGTTTTTT.

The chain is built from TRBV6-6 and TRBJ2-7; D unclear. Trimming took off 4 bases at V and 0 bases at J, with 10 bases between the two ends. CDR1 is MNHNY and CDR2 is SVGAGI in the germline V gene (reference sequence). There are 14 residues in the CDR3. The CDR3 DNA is TGTGCCAGCAGTTTTGACACGGCCTCCTACGAGCAGTACTTC. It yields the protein CASSFDTASYEQYF.

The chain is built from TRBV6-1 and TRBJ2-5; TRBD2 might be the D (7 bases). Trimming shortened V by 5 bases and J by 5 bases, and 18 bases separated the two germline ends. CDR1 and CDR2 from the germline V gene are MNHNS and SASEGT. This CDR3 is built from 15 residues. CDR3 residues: CASSLRGGRLETQYF. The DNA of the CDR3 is TGTGCCAGCAGTCTCCGCGGGGGCCGCTTGGAGACCCAGTACTTC.

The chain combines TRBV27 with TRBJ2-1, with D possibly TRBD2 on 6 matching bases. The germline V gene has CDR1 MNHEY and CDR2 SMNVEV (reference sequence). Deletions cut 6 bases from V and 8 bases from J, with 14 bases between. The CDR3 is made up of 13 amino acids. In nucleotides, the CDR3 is TGTGCCAGCAGCCCGACCGGGGAGGATGAGCAGTTCTTC. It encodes CASSPTGEDEQFF.

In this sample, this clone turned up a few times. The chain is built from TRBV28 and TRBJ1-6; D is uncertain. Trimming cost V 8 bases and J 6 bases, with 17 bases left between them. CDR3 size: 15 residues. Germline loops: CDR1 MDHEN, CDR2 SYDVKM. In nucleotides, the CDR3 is TGTGCCAGCCGCGCGGAGGATCTTCTTAATTCACCCCTCCACTTT. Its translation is CASRAEDLLNSPLHF.

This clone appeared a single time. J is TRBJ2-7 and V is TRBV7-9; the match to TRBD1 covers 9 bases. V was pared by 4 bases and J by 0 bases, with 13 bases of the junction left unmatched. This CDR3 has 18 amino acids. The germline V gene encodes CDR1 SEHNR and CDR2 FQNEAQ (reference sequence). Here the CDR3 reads CASSWGTGSFLNSYEQYF. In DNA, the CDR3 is TGTGCCAGCAGCTGGGGGACAGGGTCCTTTCTGAACTCCTACGAGCAGTACTTC. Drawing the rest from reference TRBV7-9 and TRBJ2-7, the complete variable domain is DTGVSQNPRHKITKRGQNVTFRCDPISEHNRLYWYRQTLGQGPEFLTYFQNEAQLEKSRLLSDRFSAERPKGSFSTLEIQRTEQGDSAMYLCASSWGTGSFLNSYEQYFGPGTRLTVT.

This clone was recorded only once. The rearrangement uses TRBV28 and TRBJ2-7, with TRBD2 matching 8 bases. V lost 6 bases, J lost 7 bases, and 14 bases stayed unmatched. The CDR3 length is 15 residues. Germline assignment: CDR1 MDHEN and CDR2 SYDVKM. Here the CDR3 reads CASSPGGGRRREQYF. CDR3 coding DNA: TGTGCCAGCAGCCCGGGGGGCGGGAGGCGGAGGGAGCAGTACTTC.

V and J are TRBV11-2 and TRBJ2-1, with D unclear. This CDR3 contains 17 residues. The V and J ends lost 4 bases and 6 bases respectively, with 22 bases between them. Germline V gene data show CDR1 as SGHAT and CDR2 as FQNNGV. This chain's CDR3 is CASSSWAVGFSFNEQFF. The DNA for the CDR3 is TGTGCCAGCAGCTCCTGGGCCGTTGGGTTTAGTTTCAATGAGCAGTTCTTC.

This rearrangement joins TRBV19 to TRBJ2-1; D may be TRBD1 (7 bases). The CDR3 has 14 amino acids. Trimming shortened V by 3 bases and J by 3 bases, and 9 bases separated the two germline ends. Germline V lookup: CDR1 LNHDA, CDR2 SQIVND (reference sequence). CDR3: CASSMQGGYNEQFF. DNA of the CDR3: TGTGCCAGTAGTATGCAGGGGGGCTACAATGAGCAGTTCTTC.

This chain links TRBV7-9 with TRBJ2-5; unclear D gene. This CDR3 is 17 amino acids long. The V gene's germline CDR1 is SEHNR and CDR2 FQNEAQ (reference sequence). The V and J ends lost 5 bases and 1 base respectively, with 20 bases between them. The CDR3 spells CASSPPVLERIQETQYF. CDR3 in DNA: TGTGCCAGCAGCCCGCCAGTCTTAGAGCGTATCCAAGAGACCCAGTACTTC.

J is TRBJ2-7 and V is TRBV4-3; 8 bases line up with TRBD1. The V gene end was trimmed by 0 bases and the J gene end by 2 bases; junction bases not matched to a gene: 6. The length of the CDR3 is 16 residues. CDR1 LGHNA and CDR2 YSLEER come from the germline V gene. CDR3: CASSQDGTGGPYEQYF. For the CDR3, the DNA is TGCGCCAGCAGCCAAGATGGAACAGGGGGACCCTACGAGCAGTACTTC.

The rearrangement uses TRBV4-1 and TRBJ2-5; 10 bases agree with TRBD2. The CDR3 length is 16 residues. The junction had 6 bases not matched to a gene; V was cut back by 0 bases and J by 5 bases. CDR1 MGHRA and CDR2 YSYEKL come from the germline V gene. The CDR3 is CASSQDWASGSETQYF. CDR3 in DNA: TGCGCCAGCAGCCAAGATTGGGCTAGCGGGAGCGAGACCCAGTACTTC.

The CDR3: CASSQPQGPGELFF. The CDR3 DNA follows: TGCGCCAGCAGCCAACCCCAGGGGCCTGGGGAGCTGTTTTTT. The chain is built from TRBV4-1 and TRBJ2-2, with a weak D call TRBD1 (6 bases). Trimming removed 2 bases at V and 8 bases at J, with 12 bases between. The CDR3 extends over 14 amino acids. Germline values: CDR1 MGHRA, CDR2 YSYEKL.

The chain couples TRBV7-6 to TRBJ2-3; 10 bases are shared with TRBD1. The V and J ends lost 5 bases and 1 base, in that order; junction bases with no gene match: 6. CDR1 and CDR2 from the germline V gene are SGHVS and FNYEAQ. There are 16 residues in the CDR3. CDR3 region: CASSALTGGGTDTQYF. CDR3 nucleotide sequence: TGTGCCAGCAGCGCCTTGACAGGGGGCGGCACAGATACGCAGTATTTT.

The CDR3 nucleotides are TGTGCCATCAGTGATAGCGGGAGAAGGAGAGAGACCCAGTACTTC. Protein: CAISDSGRRRETQYF. The J gene is TRBJ2-5, the V gene TRBV10-3; 9 bases map to TRBD2. J gave up 4 bases and V 3 bases, and 6 bases lay outside the gene matches. CDR1 is ENHRY and CDR2 is SYGVKD in the germline V gene. The CDR3 extends over 15 amino acids.

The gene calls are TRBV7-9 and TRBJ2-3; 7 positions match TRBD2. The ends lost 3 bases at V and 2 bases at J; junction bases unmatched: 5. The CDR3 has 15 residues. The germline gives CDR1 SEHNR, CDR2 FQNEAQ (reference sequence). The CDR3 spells CASSFGGGSTDTQYF. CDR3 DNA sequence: TGTGCCAGCAGCTTCGGCGGGGGATCCACAGATACGCAGTATTTT.

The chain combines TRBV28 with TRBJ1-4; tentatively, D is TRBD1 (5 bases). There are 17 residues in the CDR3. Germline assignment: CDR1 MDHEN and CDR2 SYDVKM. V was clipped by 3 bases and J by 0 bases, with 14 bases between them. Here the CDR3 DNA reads TGTGCCAGCAGTTTTGGGGGAGGGGCGGCAACTAATGAAAAACTGTTTTTT. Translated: CASSFGGGAATNEKLFF.

The CDR3 DNA follows: TGCGCCAGCAGCCAGGGGCCTGGGGAGGGCTACGAGCAGTACTTC. Protein sequence: CASSQGPGEGYEQYF. The V call is TRBV4-3, the J call TRBJ2-7; TRBD2 aligns across 7 bases. Germline trimming cut 3 bases from V and 3 bases from J; bases unmatched to any gene: 8. Germline assignment: CDR1 LGHNA and CDR2 YSLEER. The CDR3 covers 15 residues.

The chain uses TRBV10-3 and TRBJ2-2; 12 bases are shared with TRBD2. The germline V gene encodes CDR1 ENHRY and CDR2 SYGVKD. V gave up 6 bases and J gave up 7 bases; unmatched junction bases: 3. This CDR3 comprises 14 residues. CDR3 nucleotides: TGTGCCATCAGGGGACTAGCGGGTGGCGGGGAGCTGTTTTTT. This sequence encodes CAIRGLAGGGELFF.

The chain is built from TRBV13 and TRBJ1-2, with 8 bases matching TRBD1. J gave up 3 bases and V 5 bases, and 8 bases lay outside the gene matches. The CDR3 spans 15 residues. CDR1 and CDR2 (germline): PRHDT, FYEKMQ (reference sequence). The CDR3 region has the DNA TGTGCCAGCAGCGAGCGAGGACAGGGTGACTATGGCTACACCTTC. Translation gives CASSERGQGDYGYTF.

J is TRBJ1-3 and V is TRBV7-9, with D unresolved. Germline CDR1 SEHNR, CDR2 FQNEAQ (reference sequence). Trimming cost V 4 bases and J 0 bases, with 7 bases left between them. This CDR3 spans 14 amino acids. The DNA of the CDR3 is TGTGCCAGCAGCTCACAGTCCTCTGGAAACACCATATATTTT. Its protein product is CASSSQSSGNTIYF.

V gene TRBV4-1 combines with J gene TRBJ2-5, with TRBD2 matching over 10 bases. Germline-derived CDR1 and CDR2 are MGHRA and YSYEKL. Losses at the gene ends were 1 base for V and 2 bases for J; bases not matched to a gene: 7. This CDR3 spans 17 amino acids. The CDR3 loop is CASSQGLGLADQETQYF. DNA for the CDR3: TGCGCCAGCAGCCAAGGTTTAGGACTAGCGGATCAAGAGACCCAGTACTTC.